Listed below are T cell receptor beta chains from one sample, sequenced in a study of identical twins. TCRdb re-derived calls from the 5' RACE reads in MiXCR, one entry per CDR3 protein. The sample has 210,000 or so distinct CDR3 sequences, about 15% seen once. The sample also formed part of further work on T cells expressing NK-cell markers.

Sequences were obtained from CD8+ T cells sorted from blood. Receptors were obtained from a woman between 18 and 29 years old in good health. Each CDR3 is given with its conserved first and last residue. The D gene is left open where the match is weak. Some rows mark clone size as missing; the rest say once, few, many or name a class of expanded clone.

abundance,v_gene,d_gene,len,CDR3aa
few,TRBV12-3/TRBV12-4,NA,13,CASSLYPTEEAFF
few,TRBV12-3/TRBV12-4,TRBD1,14,CASSLSGGFEKLFF
NA,TRBV24-1,TRBD2,16,CATSEGTSGSLNEQFF
few,TRBV7-9,NA,15,CASSGLGGGNTEAFF
NA,TRBV7-8,TRBD2,15,CASSLGSGSPYEQYF
many,TRBV7-9,NA,14,CASSPQGSKTEAFF
NA,TRBV9,NA,16,CASSDLSREGRGGYTF
NA,TRBV29-1,NA,11,CSVTVSYEQYF
NA,TRBV9,NA,13,CASSVDPGTEAFF
many,TRBV3-1,TRBD2,16,CASSQPSSRGTYEQYF
NA,TRBV27,NA,11,CASRTYTEAFF
few,TRBV4-3,NA,15,CASSQVRDGAYEQYF
few,TRBV13,TRBD1,14,CASSYRDRGNEQYF
NA,TRBV24-1,NA,16,CATSDSSGPTYNEQFF
many,TRBV9,NA,15,CASSVEGGRGDEQYF
NA,TRBV6-6,NA,12,CASTLSGNTIYF
NA,TRBV7-9,NA,16,CASSYPGLENTGELFF
few,TRBV6-5,TRBD1,16,CASSYSRRQGYTEAFF
NA,TRBV29-1,NA,14,CSVEWSTGRPGQFF
few,TRBV3-1,TRBD2,14,CASSQSGGPGEQYF
NA,TRBV25-1,TRBD1,12,CASTLTGVEQYF
many,TRBV29-1,NA,15,CSVEGQLSGANVLTF
few,TRBV5-1,TRBD1,15,CASSSDRGYAYEQYF
NA,TRBV6-2/TRBV6-3,NA,16,CASSYSRAEYYNEQFF
NA,TRBV12-3/TRBV12-4,NA,14,CASSFRNLNTEAFF
many,TRBV11-2,NA,15,CASSLLLGPMETQYF
few,TRBV3-1,TRBD2,16,CASSRTSGGGYNEQFF
few,TRBV6-2/TRBV6-3,TRBD2,16,CASSYSASGSLRTQYF
NA,TRBV12-3/TRBV12-4,TRBD2,15,CASSPRTSGDYEQYF
few,TRBV5-6,NA,14,CASSSDSIQETQYF
NA,TRBV6-5,NA,16,CASSSLNGPGANVLTF
few,TRBV4-3,NA,15,CASSQGRAINHEQYF
NA,TRBV25-1,NA,12,CASRVGAGELFF